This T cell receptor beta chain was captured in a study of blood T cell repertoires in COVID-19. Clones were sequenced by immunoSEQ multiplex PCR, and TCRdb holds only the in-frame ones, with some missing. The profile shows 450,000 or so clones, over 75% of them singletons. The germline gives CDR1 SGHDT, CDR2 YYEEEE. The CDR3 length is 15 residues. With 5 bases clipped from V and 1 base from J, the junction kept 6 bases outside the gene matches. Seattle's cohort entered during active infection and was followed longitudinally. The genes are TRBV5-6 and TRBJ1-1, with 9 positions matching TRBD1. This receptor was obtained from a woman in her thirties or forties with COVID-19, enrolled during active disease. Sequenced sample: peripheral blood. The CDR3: CASSQPGQGNTEAFF. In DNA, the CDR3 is TGTGCCAGCAGTCAGCCGGGACAGGGGAACACTGAAGCTTTCTTT.